Following are 26 T cell receptor beta chains from one sample sequenced in a study of blood T cell repertoires in COVID-19 (dated by TCRdb to the early 2020s). Libraries were constructed by the immunoSEQ multiplex PCR assay. TCRdb provides this immuneACCESS table in a form limited to in-frame rearrangements. Some clones are lacking; in checked studies, under half of them reflect an unresolved V gene, and why the rest are absent is not known. The sample table lists 200,000 or so clones, 87% of them with a count of one. The top ten constitute 11% of the sample. The sequencing sample was made of PBMCs or T cells enriched from blood (not recorded which). These receptors all come from a man aged 25 to 45 who had recovered from COVID-19.

This rearrangement joins TRBV4-3 to TRBJ1-2; D is ambiguous. The CDR3 runs to 15 residues. With 4 bases removed from V and 4 bases from J, the gap between germline ends came to 16 bases. Germline CDR1 reads LGHNA; CDR2 reads YSLEER. The CDR3: CASSRNTVTLYGYTF. As DNA, the CDR3 is TGCGCCAGCAGCCGGAATACAGTGACCCTCTATGGCTACACCTTC.

The genes are TRBV5-1 and TRBJ2-7; D is perhaps TRBD1 (6 bases). The germline gives CDR1 SGHRS, CDR2 YFSETQ. V lost 4 bases and J lost 0, with 8 bases in between. This CDR3 is 13 amino acids long. The CDR3 reads CASSTQGSYEQYF. DNA for the CDR3: TGCGCCAGCAGCACACAGGGCTCCTACGAGCAGTACTTC.

The J gene is TRBJ2-6, the V gene TRBV29-1; D might be TRBD2 (6 bases). Germline CDR1 reads SQVTM; CDR2 reads ANQGSEA. Trimming stripped 4 bases from V and 2 bases from J, with 18 bases between. This CDR3 comprises 17 residues. This CDR3 is CSVVLPDRLAGANVLTF. The CDR3, as DNA: TGCAGCGTTGTACTCCCCGATAGACTAGCTGGGGCCAACGTCCTGACTTTC.

The CDR3 DNA is TGTGCCAGCAGCTCCCGGGGCGGGGATGAAAAACTGTTTTTT. It encodes CASSSRGGDEKLFF. The chain links TRBV7-2 to TRBJ1-4, with D possibly being TRBD1 (5 bases). Germline CDR1 SGHTA, CDR2 FQGNSA. The V end lost 4 bases, the J end lost 6 bases, and 12 bases lay between the germline ends. The CDR3 is 14 residues long.

The V call is TRBV4-1, the J call TRBJ1-4; 8 bases are shared with TRBD1. With V trimmed by 6 bases and J by 2 bases, 2 bases remained unmatched. This CDR3 comprises 14 residues. CDR1 is MGHRA and CDR2 is YSYEKL in the germline V gene. The CDR3 DNA reads as TGCGCCAGCAGGCGGACAGGGACTAATGAAAAACTGTTTTTT. This gives the protein CASRRTGTNEKLFF.

This clone showed up just a few times. The genes are TRBV4-1 and TRBJ2-3; TRBD1 matches at 9 bases. The V and J ends lost 4 bases and 0 bases, in that order; junction bases with no gene match: 5. Germline V gene data show CDR1 as MGHRA and CDR2 as YSYEKL. CDR3 length: 16 residues. CDR3 nucleotide sequence: TGCGCCAGCAGCCGGGGACAGGGTTCTAGCACAGATACGCAGTATTTT. This codes for CASSRGQGSSTDTQYF.

The CDR3 nucleotides are TGTGCCAGCAGCTTAAGGACAGGGGGACAAGAGACCCAGTACTTC. Encoded protein: CASSLRTGGQETQYF. The rearrangement joins TRBV5-6 to TRBJ2-5; 10 bases match TRBD1. Germline values: CDR1 SGHDT, CDR2 YYEEEE. The CDR3 sequence is 15 residues long. The trim removed 2 bases at V and 2 bases at J, leaving 3 bases unmatched.

V usage is TRBV3-1 (or the pseudogene TRBV3-2) and J usage is TRBJ2-3; 7 bases map to TRBD2. V gave up 3 bases and J gave up 2 bases; unmatched junction bases: 2. CDR1 is LGHDT, CDR2 YNNKEL, per germline (reference sequence). The CDR3 consists of 14 residues. This chain's CDR3 is CASSQTSPTDTQYF. DNA of the CDR3: TGTGCCAGCAGCCAGACTAGCCCCACAGATACGCAGTATTTT.

The genes are TRBV9 and TRBJ2-3; 9 bases align to TRBD2. V shed 0 bases and J 1 base; nucleotides not matched to a gene: 3. Germline loops: CDR1 SGDLS, CDR2 YYNGEE. The CDR3 covers 16 residues. The CDR3 sequence is CASSVGAGGRTDTQYF. CDR3 nucleotides: TGTGCCAGCAGCGTAGGGGCGGGGGGGCGCACAGATACGCAGTATTTT.

The chain has TRBV19 and TRBJ1-5, with TRBD1 matching 7 bases. J was trimmed by 5 bases and V by 6 bases; bases with no gene match: 10. The CDR3 extends over 15 amino acids. Germline values: CDR1 LNHDA, CDR2 SQIVND (reference sequence). CDR3 amino acids: CASRFSGTADQPQHF. The CDR3, as DNA: TGTGCCAGTAGATTTTCTGGGACAGCTGATCAGCCCCAGCATTTT.

The chain has TRBV4-1 and TRBJ2-1; D is uncertain. This CDR3 is 15 amino acids long. V was trimmed by 1 base and J by 5 bases, leaving 12 bases between them. The germline CDR1 and CDR2 sequences are MGHRA and YSYEKL. Here the CDR3 DNA reads TGCGCCAGCAGCCAAGTCCCCGGTTTTAACAATGAGCAGTTCTTC. Translating gives CASSQVPGFNNEQFF.

The chain couples TRBV7-2 to TRBJ1-6; 9 bases align to TRBD1. Germline values: CDR1 SGHTA, CDR2 FQGNSA. The CDR3 has 14 amino acids. The J segment lost 7 bases and the V segment lost 7 bases, leaving 5 bases of the junction unmatched. This CDR3 is CASTFGTGNSPLHF. In nucleotides, the CDR3 is TGTGCCAGCACTTTCGGGACAGGGAATTCACCCCTCCACTTT.

The V gene is TRBV29-1, the J gene TRBJ2-1, with 7 bases lining up with TRBD2. Trimming at V came to 2 bases and at J to 5 bases, leaving 3 bases not matched to a gene. This CDR3 region has 13 residues. The germline V gene has CDR1 SQVTM and CDR2 ANQGSEA. DNA of the CDR3: TGCAGCGTTGAACCACTAGCGAACAATGAGCAGTTCTTC. Protein: CSVEPLANNEQFF.

This chain links TRBV27 with TRBJ2-7; 10 nucleotides agree with TRBD1. Germline CDR1 and CDR2: MNHEY and SMNVEV (reference sequence). The CDR3 loop spans 19 amino acids. With 5 bases clipped from V and 5 bases from J, the junction kept 21 bases outside the gene matches. For the CDR3, the DNA is TGTGCCAGCAGTGGCCCCCGGGACAGGGGAGGGGGTTGGGTGGACGAGCAGTACTTC. Its protein is CASSGPRDRGGGWVDEQYF.

The V and J genes are TRBV4-1 and TRBJ1-1; 11 positions agree with TRBD1. The CDR3 spans 16 residues. Germline V gene lookup returns CDR1 MGHRA and CDR2 YSYEKL. J was trimmed by 4 bases and V by 1 base; bases with no gene match: 5. CDR3 sequence: CASSQGRTGGFTEAFF. The CDR3 DNA sequence: TGCGCCAGCAGCCAAGGTAGGACAGGGGGCTTCACTGAAGCTTTCTTT.

V usage is TRBV6-5 and J usage is TRBJ2-2; 7 nucleotides match TRBD1. The V gene end was trimmed by 6 bases and the J gene end by 4 bases; junction bases not matched to a gene: 8. The CDR3 is 15 residues long. CDR1 is MNHEY, CDR2 SVGAGI, per germline. CDR3: CASRTDRAPTGELFF. The CDR3 DNA sequence: TGTGCCAGCAGAACTGACAGGGCGCCCACCGGGGAGCTGTTTTTT.

This clone was counted a single time. The chain employs TRBV5-1 and TRBJ2-7; the D is unclear. Trimming took off 2 bases at V and 7 bases at J, with 7 bases between the two ends. Germline CDR1 SGHRS, CDR2 YFSETQ. The CDR3 is 11 residues long. For the CDR3, the DNA is TGCGCCAGCAGCTTCGAAGCAGAGCAGTACTTC. Its translation is CASSFEAEQYF.

For this clone: Different DNA sequences within this sample yield the same CDR3. The chain carries TRBV4-3 and TRBJ1-1; 8 nucleotides align to TRBD1. Germline assignment: CDR1 LGHNA and CDR2 YSLEER. The CDR3 is made up of 15 amino acids. V shed 0 bases and J 1 base; nucleotides not matched to a gene: 1. CDR3 amino acids: CASSQEGQGNTEAFF. CDR3 DNA: TGCGCCAGCAGCCAAGAAGGACAGGGGAACACTGAAGCTTTCTTT.

This clone has just a few counts. The chain's CDR3 is CASSLGQQWTQYF. DNA for the CDR3: TGTGCCAGCAGCTTAGGACAGCAATGGACCCAGTACTTC. This rearrangement joins TRBV7-2 to TRBJ2-5, with D perhaps TRBD1 (5 bases). Trimming took 1 base from V and 7 from J, leaving 10 bases between them. CDR1 is SGHTA, CDR2 FQGNSA, per germline. The CDR3 has 13 amino acids.

The gene calls are TRBV27 and TRBJ1-1, with TRBD1 identical over 8 bases. From germline, CDR1 is MNHEY and CDR2 SMNVEV (reference sequence). The ends lost 6 bases at V and 1 base at J; junction bases unmatched: 7. The CDR3 contains 15 residues. CDR3 in DNA: TGTGCCAGCAGGTCCGCCGGGACAGGGAACACTGAAGCTTTCTTT. Translating gives CASRSAGTGNTEAFF.

The chain is built from TRBV5-4 and TRBJ1-4; D is perhaps TRBD1 (5 bases). CDR1 and CDR2 (germline): SGHNT, YYREEE (reference sequence). V was pared by 4 bases and J by 7 bases, with 17 bases between. The CDR3 loop spans 15 amino acids. CDR3 nucleotide sequence: TGTGCCAGCAGCCTTTTAGGGGTAGAACCTGAAAAACTGTTTTTT. Its protein is CASSLLGVEPEKLFF.

This clone was seen a single time. The chain couples TRBV6-1 to TRBJ2-1; 15 bases agree with TRBD2. Germline trimming cut 3 bases from V and 15 bases from J; bases unmatched to any gene: 9. The CDR3 contains 15 residues. Per germline, CDR1 MNHNS and CDR2 SASEGT. This CDR3 reads CASSDWTSGRALPFF. The CDR3 bases are TGTGCCAGCAGTGATTGGACTAGCGGGAGGGCCTTACCGTTCTTC.

The rearrangement uses TRBV28 and TRBJ2-7, with 7 bases identical to TRBD1. Trimming cost V 6 bases and J 0 bases; bases outside gene matches: 8. The CDR3 is made up of 15 amino acids. Germline CDR1 and CDR2: MDHEN and SYDVKM. DNA for the CDR3: TGTGCCAGCAGGGAGACAGGGTTGAGCTCCTACGAGCAGTACTTC. Translation gives CASRETGLSSYEQYF.

This chain connects TRBV15 to TRBJ2-7, with D unresolved. The CDR3 runs 14 residues. Per germline, CDR1 LNHNV and CDR2 YYDKDF (reference sequence). Trimming removed 0 bases at V and 0 bases at J, with 6 bases between. For the CDR3, the DNA is TGTGCCACCAGCAGAGATGGCACCTCCTACGAGCAGTACTTC. Translated: CATSRDGTSYEQYF.

This chain connects TRBV6-5 to TRBJ2-7; possible D gene TRBD1, 6 bases. Germline V gene data show CDR1 as MNHEY and CDR2 as SVGAGI. V lost 10 bases and J lost 9, with 28 bases in between. The CDR3 sequence is 15 residues long. CDR3 sequence (DNA): TGTGCCACTCCGGGGCCGCCAGACAGGTACGGCGGGCAGTACTTC. Residues: CATPGPPDRYGGQYF.

This clone was counted a few times. For the CDR3, the DNA is TGCGCCAGCAGCTTGGGTCAGCCCGGGAACACCATATATTTT. Protein product: CASSLGQPGNTIYF. The chain uses TRBV5-1 and TRBJ1-3; D is uncertain. CDR3 length: 14 residues. The V gene lost 0 bases and the J gene lost 7 bases, with 11 bases spanning the gap. CDR1 and CDR2 (germline): SGHRS, YFSETQ.